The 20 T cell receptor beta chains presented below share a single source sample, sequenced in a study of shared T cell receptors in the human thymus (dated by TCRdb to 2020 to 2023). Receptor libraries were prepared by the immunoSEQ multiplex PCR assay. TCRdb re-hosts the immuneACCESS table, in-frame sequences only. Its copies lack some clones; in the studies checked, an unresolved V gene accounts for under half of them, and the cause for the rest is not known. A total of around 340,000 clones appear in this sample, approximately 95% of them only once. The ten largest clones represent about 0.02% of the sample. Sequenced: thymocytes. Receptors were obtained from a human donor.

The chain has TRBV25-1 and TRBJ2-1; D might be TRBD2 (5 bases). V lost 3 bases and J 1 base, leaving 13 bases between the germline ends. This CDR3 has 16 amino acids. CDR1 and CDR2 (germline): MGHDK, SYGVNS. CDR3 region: CASSERSSPSYNEQFF. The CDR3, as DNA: TGTGCCAGCAGTGAGCGATCTAGCCCATCCTACAATGAGCAGTTCTTC.

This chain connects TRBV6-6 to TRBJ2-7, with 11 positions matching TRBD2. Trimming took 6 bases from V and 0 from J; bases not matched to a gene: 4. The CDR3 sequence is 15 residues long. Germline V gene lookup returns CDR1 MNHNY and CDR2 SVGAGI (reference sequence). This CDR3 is CASSRLAGTSYEQYF. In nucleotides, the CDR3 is TGTGCCAGCAGCCGACTAGCGGGGACCTCCTACGAGCAGTACTTC.

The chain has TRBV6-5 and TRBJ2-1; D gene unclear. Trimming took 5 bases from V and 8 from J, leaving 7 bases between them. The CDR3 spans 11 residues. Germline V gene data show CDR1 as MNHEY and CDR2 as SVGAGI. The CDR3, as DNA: TGTGCCAGCAGTGAGGCCCATGAGCAGTTCTTC. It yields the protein CASSEAHEQFF.

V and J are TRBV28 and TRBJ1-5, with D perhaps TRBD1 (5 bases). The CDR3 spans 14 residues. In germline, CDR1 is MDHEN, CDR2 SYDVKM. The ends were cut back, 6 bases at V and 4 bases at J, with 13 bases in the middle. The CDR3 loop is CASSDGTGNQPQHF. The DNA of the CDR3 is TGTGCCAGCAGCGACGGGACGGGAAATCAGCCCCAGCATTTT.

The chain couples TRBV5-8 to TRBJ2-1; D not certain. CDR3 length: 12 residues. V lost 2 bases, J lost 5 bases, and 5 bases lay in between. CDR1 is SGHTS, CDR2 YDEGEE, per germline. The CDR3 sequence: CASSFAHNEQFF. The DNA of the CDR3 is TGTGCCAGCAGCTTCGCCCACAATGAGCAGTTCTTC.

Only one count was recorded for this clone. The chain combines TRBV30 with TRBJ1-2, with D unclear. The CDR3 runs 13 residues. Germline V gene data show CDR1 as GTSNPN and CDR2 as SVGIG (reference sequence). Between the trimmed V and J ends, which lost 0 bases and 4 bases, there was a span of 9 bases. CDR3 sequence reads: CAWSVTETYGYTF. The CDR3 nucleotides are TGTGCCTGGAGTGTAACTGAAACCTATGGCTACACCTTC. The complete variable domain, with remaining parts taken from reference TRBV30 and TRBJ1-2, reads SQTIHQWPATLVQPVGSPLSLECTVEGTSNPNLYWYRQAAGRGLQLLFYSVGIGQISSEVPQNLSASRPQDRQFILSSKKLLLSDSGFYLCAWSVTETYGYTFGSGTRLTVV.

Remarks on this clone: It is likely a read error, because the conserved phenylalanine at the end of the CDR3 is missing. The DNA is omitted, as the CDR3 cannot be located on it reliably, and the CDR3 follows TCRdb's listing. CDR3 protein: CASSLGGLRY. This rearrangement joins TRBV5-1 to TRBJ1-2; TRBD1, the table's D call, was not compared with the DNA. Germline V gene lookup returns CDR1 SGHRS and CDR2 YFSETQ. Including both end residues, the CDR3 is 10 amino acids long.

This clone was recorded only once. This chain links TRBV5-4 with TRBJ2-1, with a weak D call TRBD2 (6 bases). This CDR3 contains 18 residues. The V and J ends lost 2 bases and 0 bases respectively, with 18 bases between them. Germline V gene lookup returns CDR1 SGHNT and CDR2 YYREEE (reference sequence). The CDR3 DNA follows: TGTGCCAGCAGCTTTTTAGTAGTCGGCGGGACCTCCTACAATGAGCAGTTCTTC. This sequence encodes CASSFLVVGGTSYNEQFF.

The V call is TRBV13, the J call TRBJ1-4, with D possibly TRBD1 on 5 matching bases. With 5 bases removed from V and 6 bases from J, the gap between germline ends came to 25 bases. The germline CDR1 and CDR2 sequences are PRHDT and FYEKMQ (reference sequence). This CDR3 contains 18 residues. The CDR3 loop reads CASSLGFARDRGDEKLFF. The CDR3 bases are TGTGCCAGCAGCCTTGGTTTTGCAAGGGATCGAGGGGATGAAAAACTGTTTTTT.

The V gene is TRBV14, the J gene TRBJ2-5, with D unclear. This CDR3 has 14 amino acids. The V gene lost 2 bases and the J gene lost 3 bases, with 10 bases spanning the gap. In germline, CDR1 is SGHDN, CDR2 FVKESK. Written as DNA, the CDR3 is TGTGCCAGCAGCCAATTGGAACTAAAAGAGACCCAGTACTTC. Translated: CASSQLELKETQYF.

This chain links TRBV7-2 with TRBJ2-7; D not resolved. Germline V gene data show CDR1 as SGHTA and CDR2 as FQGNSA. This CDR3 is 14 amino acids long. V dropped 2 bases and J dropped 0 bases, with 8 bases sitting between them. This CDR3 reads CASSLRRSSYEQYF. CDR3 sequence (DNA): TGTGCCAGCAGCTTAAGGCGTTCCTCCTACGAGCAGTACTTC.

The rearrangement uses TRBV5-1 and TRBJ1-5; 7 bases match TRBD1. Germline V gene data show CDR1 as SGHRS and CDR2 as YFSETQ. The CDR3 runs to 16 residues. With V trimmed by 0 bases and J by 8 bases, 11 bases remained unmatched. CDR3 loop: CASSLGDSPKVEPQHF. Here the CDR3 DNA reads TGCGCCAGCAGCTTGGGGGACAGCCCCAAAGTGGAGCCCCAGCATTTT.

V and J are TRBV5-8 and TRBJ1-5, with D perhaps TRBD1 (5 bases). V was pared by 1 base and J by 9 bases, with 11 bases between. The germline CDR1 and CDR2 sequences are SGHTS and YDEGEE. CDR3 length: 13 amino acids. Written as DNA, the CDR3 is TGTGCCAGCAGCTTGTCTACGGGGCTGCCCCAGCATTTT. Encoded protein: CASSLSTGLPQHF.

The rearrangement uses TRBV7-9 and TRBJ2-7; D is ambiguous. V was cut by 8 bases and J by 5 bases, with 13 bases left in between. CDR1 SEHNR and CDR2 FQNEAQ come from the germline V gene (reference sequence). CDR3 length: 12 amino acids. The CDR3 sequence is CASSTSIHEQYF. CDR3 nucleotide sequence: TGTGCCAGCTCCACTTCGATCCACGAGCAGTACTTC. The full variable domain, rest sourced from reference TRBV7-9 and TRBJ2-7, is DTGVSQNPRHKITKRGQNVTFRCDPISEHNRLYWYRQTLGQGPEFLTYFQNEAQLEKSRLLSDRFSAERPKGSFSTLEIQRTEQGDSAMYLCASSTSIHEQYFGPGTRLTVT.

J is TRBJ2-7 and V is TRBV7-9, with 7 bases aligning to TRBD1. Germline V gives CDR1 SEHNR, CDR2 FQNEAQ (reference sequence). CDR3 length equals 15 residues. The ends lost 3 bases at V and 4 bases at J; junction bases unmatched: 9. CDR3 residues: CASSFDSDRRYEQYF. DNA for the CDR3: TGTGCCAGCAGCTTCGATTCGGACAGGCGGTACGAGCAGTACTTC.

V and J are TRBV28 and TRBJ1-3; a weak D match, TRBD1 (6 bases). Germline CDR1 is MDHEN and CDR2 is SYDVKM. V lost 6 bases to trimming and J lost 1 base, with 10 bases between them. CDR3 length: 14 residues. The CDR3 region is CASRPTGSGNTIYF. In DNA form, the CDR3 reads TGTGCCAGCAGGCCAACAGGGTCTGGAAACACCATATATTTT. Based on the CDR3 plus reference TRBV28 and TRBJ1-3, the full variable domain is DVKVTQSSRYLVKRTGEKVFLECVQDMDHENMFWYRQDPGLGLRLIYFSYDVKMKEKGDIPEGYSVSREKKERFSLILESASTNQTSMYLCASRPTGSGNTIYFGEGSWLTVV.

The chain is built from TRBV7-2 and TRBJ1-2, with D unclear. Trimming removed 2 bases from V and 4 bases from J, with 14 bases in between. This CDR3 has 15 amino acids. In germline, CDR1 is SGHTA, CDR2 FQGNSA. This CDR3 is CASSLPFRAGYGYTF. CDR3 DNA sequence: TGTGCCAGCAGCTTACCCTTCCGCGCGGGCTATGGCTACACCTTC.

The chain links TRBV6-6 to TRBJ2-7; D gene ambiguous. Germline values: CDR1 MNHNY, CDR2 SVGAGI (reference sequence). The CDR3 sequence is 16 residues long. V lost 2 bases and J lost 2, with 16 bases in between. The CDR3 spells CASSYLSRRLTYEQYF. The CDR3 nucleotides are TGTGCCAGCAGTTACCTCTCCAGGCGGCTCACCTACGAGCAGTACTTC.

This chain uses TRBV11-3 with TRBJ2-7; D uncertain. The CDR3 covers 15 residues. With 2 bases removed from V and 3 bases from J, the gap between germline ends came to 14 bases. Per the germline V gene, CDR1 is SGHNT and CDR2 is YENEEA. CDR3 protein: CASSLYPEPLYEQYF. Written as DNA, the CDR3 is TGTGCCAGCAGCTTATACCCAGAGCCTCTCTACGAGCAGTACTTC. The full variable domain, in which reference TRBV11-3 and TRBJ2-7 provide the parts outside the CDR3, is EAGVVQSPRYKIIEKKQPVAFWCNPISGHNTLYWYLQNLGQGPELLIRYENEEAVDDSQLPKDRFSAERLKGVDSTLKIQPAELGDSAVYLCASSLYPEPLYEQYFGPGTRLTVT.

The CDR3 nucleotides are TGTGCCAGCAGCTTAGGGACAGGGGGTACCCGATTAGACACCGGGGAGCTGTTTTTT. Translated, it gives CASSLGTGGTRLDTGELFF. The chain links TRBV11-2 to TRBJ2-2, with 10 bases fitting TRBD1. Trimming cost V 1 base and J 3 bases; bases outside gene matches: 11. This CDR3 region has 19 residues. The germline V gene has CDR1 SGHAT and CDR2 FQNNGV.